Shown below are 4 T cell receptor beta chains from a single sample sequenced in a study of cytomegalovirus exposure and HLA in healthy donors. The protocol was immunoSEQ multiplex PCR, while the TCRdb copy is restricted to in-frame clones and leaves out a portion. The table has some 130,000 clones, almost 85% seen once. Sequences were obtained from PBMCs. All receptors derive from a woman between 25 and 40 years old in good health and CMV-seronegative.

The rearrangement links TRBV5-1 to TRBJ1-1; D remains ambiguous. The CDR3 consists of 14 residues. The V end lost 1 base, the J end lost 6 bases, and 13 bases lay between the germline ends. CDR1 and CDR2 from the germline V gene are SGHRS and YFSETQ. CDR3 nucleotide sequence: TGCGCCAGCAGCTTGCCCGACCCCGGGGCTGAAGCTTTCTTT. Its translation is CASSLPDPGAEAFF.

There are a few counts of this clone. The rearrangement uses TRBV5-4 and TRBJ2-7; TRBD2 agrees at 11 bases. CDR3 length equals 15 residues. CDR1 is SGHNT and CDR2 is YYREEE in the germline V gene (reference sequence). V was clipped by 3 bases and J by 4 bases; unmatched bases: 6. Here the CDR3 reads CASSYRASGGYEQYF. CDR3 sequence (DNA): TGTGCCAGCAGCTATAGGGCTAGCGGGGGGTACGAGCAGTACTTC. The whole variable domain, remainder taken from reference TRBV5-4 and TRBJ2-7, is ETGVTQSPTHLIKTRGQQVTLRCSSQSGHNTVSWYQQALGQGPQFIFQYYREEENGRGNFPPRFSGLQFPNYSSELNVNALELDDSALYLCASSYRASGGYEQYFGPGTRLTVT.

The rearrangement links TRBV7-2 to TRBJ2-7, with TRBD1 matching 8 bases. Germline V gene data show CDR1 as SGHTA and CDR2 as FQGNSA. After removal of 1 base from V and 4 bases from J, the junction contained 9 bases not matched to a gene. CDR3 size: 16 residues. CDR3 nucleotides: TGTGCCAGCAGCTTAGTTTCCCAGGGGGCAACATACGAGCAGTACTTC. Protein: CASSLVSQGATYEQYF.

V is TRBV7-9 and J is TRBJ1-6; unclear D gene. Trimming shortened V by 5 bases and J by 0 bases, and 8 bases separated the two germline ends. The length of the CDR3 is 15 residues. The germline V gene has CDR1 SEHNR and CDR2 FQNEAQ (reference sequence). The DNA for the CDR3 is TGTGCCAGCAGCCCCCCAGGCTCCTATAATTCACCCCTCCACTTT. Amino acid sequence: CASSPPGSYNSPLHF.